This TCR beta chain was captured in a study of blood T cells in healthy people across ages. Study observations and caveats: The study regarded diversity estimates from one million T cells as underestimates.

PBMCs, at least 7 million per sample, were isolated. With respect to this clonotype: Its antigen is unknown.

Combining a sample-barcoded 5' primer with a J-beta primer mix, a second PCR ran for about 7 to 11 cycles. Through a template-switch adaptor with 12 random nucleotides, each cDNA molecule received a tag. MiXCR, run by TCRdb on the 5' RACE reads, gives a single entry per CDR3 protein. The sample shows some 1.5 million distinct CDR3 sequences, 28% of them seen only once. This clonotype was obtained from a woman aged 25 to 39 in good health. The sequenced sample was blood.

The CDR3 region has the DNA TGTGCCAGCAGCCCCGCGAGGGGACTAGCGGGAGAGGAAGACATTCAGTACTTC. Translation gives CASSPARGLAGEEDIQYF. This chain joins TRBV3-1 and TRBJ2-4; the match to TRBD2 covers 14 bases. This CDR3 is 18 amino acids long. In germline, CDR1 is LGHDT, CDR2 YNNKEL (reference sequence). After removal of 4 bases from V and 8 bases from J, the junction contained 13 bases not matched to a gene.